Detailed here is one TCR beta chain. Only a few counts were recorded for this clone. Which antigen it targets is not known. One base away there is no much larger clone; base qualities are not given. The sample originates from a study of cytomegalovirus exposure and HLA in healthy donors listed by TCRdb under 2017. Regarding the research as a whole: According to an earlier analysis of several hundred of the donors, about 179 million T cells yielded 117 million unique TCR beta sequences and approximately 300 Gb of sequence data. Around 300 gigabases of sequencing data and approximately 85 million unique TCR sequences were included in an early release covering under 650 HLA-typed donors. Of the roughly 400 genotyped donors, approximately 83% fell in the genetic ancestry cluster associated with self-reported Caucasian donors. The aim of the study was to test whether cataloging public T cell receptors could identify signatures of past pathogen exposure. The study profiled the T cell repertoires of fewer than 850 subjects by immunosequencing and related them to cytomegalovirus serostatus. Besides the first cohort of 666 subjects, a separate validation cohort made up of roughly 120 different subjects was used. The study combined high-throughput TCR immunosequencing, statistical association of individual TCRs with disease status, and machine learning to predict cytomegalovirus infection status. A later analysis re-examined previously published TCR beta repertoires from more than 550 donors and added high-resolution HLA genotyping to investigate patterns of TCR occurrence. Rather than using new phenotypic data, the later analysis identified candidate immune exposures from TCR beta sequences and from how often those sequences occurred across donors. In an earlier analysis of roughly 580 of the donors, high-throughput TCR beta sequencing was used to judge whether each TCR beta V gene segment behaved as functional or pseudogenic. Donor age, sex, ethnicity and CMV serostatus were collected together with the repertoire data. A later genetic analysis used genome-wide SNP genotypes for about three fifths of the roughly 700 donors, treating that subset as a discovery cohort. All discovery cohort repertoires had been generated using a single sequencing platform. Both class I and class II loci were covered by HLA typing, at four-digit resolution. Typing coverage differed by locus: A, B, C, DRB1 and DQB1 were typed in about 620-640 donors, DQA1 in 500 to 550, DPA1 in approximately 610, and DPB1 in about 450. A handful of DR-DQ haplotypes were handled as single units for association and clustering because linkage in the cohort was strong. Among around 400 genotyped donors of the cohort, an average of approximately 250,000 unique TCR beta nucleotide sequences were sequenced per donor, around 20% of them non-productive. What the study reported, not specific to this receptor: Correlated functional status among segregating V segments might be attributable to linkage disequilibrium, but an unknown experimental factor could not be ruled out. Roughly 15 rarely observed V segments, including chromosome 9 orphons, were excluded from the earlier analysis of several hundred of the donors because counts were too low. Most CMV-associated TCR beta chains appeared to be HLA-restricted in a later analysis, and the HLA associations seemed to be driven largely by CMV exposure. At a false discovery rate of 0.05, a later analysis linked approximately 18,000 TCR beta sequences to specific HLA alleles. Some IMGT-functional V segments, including TRBV6-2 and TRBV6-3, could not be distinguished by the 87-base-pair reads and were therefore excluded. Three of the identified cytomegalovirus-associated TCR beta chains were confirmed in vitro to be specific for cytomegalovirus antigens. In a later analysis, several top co-occurrence clusters were reported to appear linked to parvovirus B19, influenza, CMV and Epstein-Barr virus. The sequencing pipeline was judged likely to have produced a cluster of highly shared sequence variants as a technical artifact. According to the authors, the approach could potentially be generalized to other disease states and immunological phenotypes. Across donors, most TCR sequences were observed very rarely, whereas some public TCRs were present in many individuals. The study listed 170 or so TCR beta chains as associated with cytomegalovirus. In both the original and validation cohorts, the classifier was reported to diagnose cytomegalovirus status with high specificity and sensitivity. The cohort was sequenced for TCR beta chains only, and without alpha or paired-chain data the features that could be detected were limited. Broadly in line with IMGT annotations, most TCR beta V segments showed up in productive rearrangements about 90% or about 30% of the time in an earlier analysis of 587 of the donors. A later genetic analysis associated a missense DCLRE1C variant with V-gene and J-gene trimming of TCR beta chains, and an independent cohort replicated the association. HLA typing was unavailable for some donors at each locus, so association tests used only the typed subset. In a later analysis, HLA-associated TCR beta chains were found to be more clonally expanded and to have lower generation probabilities than equally common non-associated chains. A later analysis found that TCR association rates varied across HLA loci, with DRB1 alleles showing the most associated TCRs and HLA-C alleles the fewest. Compared with the approximately 700-donor mean, donors in an Asian-associated ancestry cluster had fewer N-insertions in productive TCRs, according to a later genetic analysis. Sequencing depth was assumed to be roughly uniform across donors in the presence/absence analyses, though that assumption may not hold. Strong co-occurrence of HLA alleles, especially DR and DQ, made assigning TCR associations to individual alleles difficult. For the cohort, immune exposure information was limited to CMV serostatus. A further reported finding was that TCR beta sequences accurately predicted the HLA-A and HLA-B alleles for most subjects in the first cohort.

The cohort consisted of approximately 670 healthy bone marrow donors. At the time of sampling, all cohort members were nominally healthy, though unrecorded immune exposures were likely present. The donor was CMV seropositive and was included in the group of 250 to 350 seropositive cohort members. A peripheral blood sample was provided by each donor, and peripheral blood mononuclear cells were used for TCR beta sequencing. The Qiagen DNeasy Blood Extraction Kit was used to extract genomic DNA from the blood cell samples. Library construction relied on the immunoSEQ multiplex PCR assay. A mixture of 60 forward primers for TCR Vbeta segments and 13 reverse primers for TCR Jbeta segments was used in the multiplex PCR. The CDR3 region of rearranged TCR beta genes was amplified from genomic DNA by a multiplex PCR assay. Amplified TCR beta libraries were sequenced as 87-base-pair reads on the Illumina HiSeq System. Per the authors' processing: Across the 666 repertoires, a later analysis counted 80 million or so unique TCR beta chains, roughly 11 million of which were shared by at least two donors. To remove PCR and sequencing errors, raw reads were error-corrected and collapsed into unique sequences using a nearest-neighbor algorithm that merged closely related sequences. CDR3 sequences were aligned to IMGT reference sequences to assign V, D and J gene segments. For a sequence to be retained, a match of at least six nucleotides was required to both a V gene segment and a J gene segment. Rearrangements were called productive when the CDR3 lacked stop codons and stayed in frame with V and J; all others were non-productive. Following IMGT convention, CDR3 was defined as the stretch from the second conserved V-encoded cysteine to the conserved J-encoded phenylalanine. Sequences without an unambiguous match to a single V gene segment were excluded from the earlier analysis of approximately 600 of the donors. In an earlier analysis of 587 of the donors, V segments were called functional above 56.7% productive rearrangements and were called segregating when the between-donor standard deviation exceeded 5%. A statistical classification framework was built to diagnose cytomegalovirus status from the catalog of TCR beta chain sequences. In a later analysis, TCR nucleotide sequences were compared against IMGT/GENE-DB human TR gene sequences so that V and J genes could be assigned. In a later analysis, CDR3 sequences and most-parsimonious VDJ recombination scenarios were assigned using the TCRdist pipeline. In a later analysis, every TCR beta chain was defined by the combination of its CDR3 amino acid sequence and its V-gene family, and reads without a unique V-gene family were dropped. In a later analysis, several hundred highly shared, low-generation-probability nucleotide sequences were removed to address suspected cross-contamination and a sequencing artifact. A later analysis calculated a clonal expansion index for each public chain from normalized within-repertoire ranks of inferred template counts. In a later analysis, generation probabilities were computed with a VDJ recombination model fitted to out-of-frame rearrangements, and the resulting probabilities were checked against IGoR. A later analysis scored TCR-TCR, TCR-HLA and TCR-CMV co-occurrence with hypergeometric tests, applying a repertoire-size bias correction to TCR pairs. In a later analysis, false discovery rates were estimated by permuting HLA or CMV assignments 20 times. In a later analysis, co-occurring TCRs were grouped with DBSCAN, and TCRdist sequence similarity was added when clustering was performed within HLA-allele-positive subsets. Repertoires with fewer than 30,000 or more than 120,000 public chains, plus five repertoires with anomalous nucleotide sharing, were excluded from co-occurrence clustering. In its TCRdb copy, this immuneACCESS table keeps in-frame sequences only and misses some clones. Where compared with another copy, unresolved V genes explain less than half of these, and the others have no known cause. D and trimming come from the DNA, and the V and J calls and clone size come from that table. The sample table contains some 130,000 clones; only one count was recorded for 55% to 65% of them. Together, the top ten hold about 9% of the sample.

From the cysteine through the phenylalanine, the CDR3 covers 16 amino acids. Only CDR3 DNA is held: 48 bases, read in frame from base 1. The germline V gene encodes CDR1 SGHTA and CDR2 FQGNSA. Trimming at the junction amounts to 3 bases on V and 3 bases on J, and the germline ends lie 16 bases apart. This TCR came from a man between 35 and 55 years old in good health and CMV-seropositive. The rearrangement combines TRBV7-2 with TRBJ2-3; the D gene is perhaps TRBD1, from 6 matching bases. The specimen sequenced was PBMCs. CDR3 loop: CASSFLQGVGTDTQYF. The DNA sequence is given as TGTGCCAGCAGCTTTTTACAGGGTGTTGGTACAGATACGCAGTATTTT.